The following is a TCR beta chain sequence with its context. An end of the junction does not agree with germline; a read error may underlie this. This sample's RNA came from whole unsorted tissue. More than 3 cm separated this lung sample from the edge of the tumor. TCRbeta libraries were built with three rounds of nested PCR, modified from ARM-PCR. TCRdb used MiXCR to reprocess the multiplex PCR reads, holding one entry per CDR3 protein. The sample consists of 60,000 to 80,000 distinct CDR3 sequences, roughly 70% of them appearing once. These data are taken from a study of tumor and adjacent non-tumor tissue in lung cancer. Study-level information: There were around 11 adenocarcinoma, a couple of squamous cell carcinoma and 1 small cell lung cancer cases. About 4.17 million productive TCRbeta reads were obtained per sample on average.

The CDR3 loop spans 14 amino acids. This chain connects TRBV12-3 or TRBV12-4 to TRBJ1-1; D is possibly TRBD1 (5 bases). Material: distant non-tumor lung tissue. The receptor comes from a woman aged 50 to 65 with non-small cell lung cancer. CDR3 residues: CASSSHKGNTEVFF. The CDR3 nucleotides read TGTGCCAGCAGTTCCCATAAGGGGAACACTGAAGTTTTCTTT.